The entry below describes one TCR beta chain. V was shortened by 4 bases and J by 8 bases, with 3 bases between the two germline ends. The CDR3 has 9 amino acids. Germline CDR1 SGHAT, CDR2 FQNNGV. Generated by immunoSEQ multiplex PCR, the TCRdb table keeps only in-frame clones and is missing some. The data show 150,000 to 200,000 clones, approximately 90% seen once. The entry originates in a study of T cell responses to AZD1222 COVID-19 vaccine. Sample: peripheral blood, taken on day 0 of AZD1222 vaccination. The chain employs TRBV11-2 and TRBJ2-7; D gene ambiguous. The TCR comes from an adult in good health. The CDR3 nucleotides read TGTGCCAGCAGCTATAAGCAGTACTTC. This translates into CASSYKQYF.